These 30 T cell receptor beta chains share one sample of origin, sequenced in a study of response to subunit inactivated influenza vaccine. Via MiXCR, TCRdb re-called the RT-PCR reads, giving one row per CDR3 protein. Of over 750,000 distinct CDR3 sequences in the sample, about 20% were seen once. The sequencing here drew on PBMCs from blood, taken more than 4 days after vaccination. The receptors here all came from a man aged 50-60 years who received an inactivated influenza vaccine.

The chain is built from TRBV4-2 and TRBJ2-7; 8 positions agree with TRBD1. Unmatched junction bases numbered 7, after V lost 1 base and J lost 5 bases. The CDR3 is made up of 15 amino acids. The germline gives CDR1 LGHNA, CDR2 YNFKEQ. CDR3 amino acids: CASSQADRDTHEQYF. The CDR3 coding sequence is TGTGCCAGCAGCCAAGCGGACAGGGATACCCACGAGCAGTACTTC.

There are many counts of this clonotype. The chain joins TRBV27 to TRBJ2-7; maybe TRBD2 (6 bases). The CDR3 is 15 residues long. Germline V gene lookup returns CDR1 MNHEY and CDR2 SMNVEV (reference sequence). V lost 5 bases, J lost 1 base, and 15 bases lay in between. The CDR3 reads CASSAAGLGSYEQYF. The CDR3 DNA reads as TGTGCCAGCAGTGCCGCGGGACTGGGGTCCTACGAGCAGTACTTC.

The chain is built from TRBV7-2 and TRBJ2-5; D remains unclear. The V gene lost 7 bases and the J gene lost 0 bases, with 9 bases spanning the gap. The germline gives CDR1 SGHTA, CDR2 FQGNSA. The CDR3 extends over 13 amino acids. CDR3 in DNA: TGTGCCAGCACTCGGCAGTACCAAGAGACCCAGTACTTC. It translates to CASTRQYQETQYF.

The CDR3 here is CSVERGIGETQYF. The CDR3 DNA reads as TGCAGCGTTGAAAGGGGGATAGGAGAGACCCAGTACTTC. The chain employs TRBV29-1 and TRBJ2-5; tentative D call: TRBD1 (6 bases). With 2 bases removed from V and 4 bases from J, the gap between germline ends came to 11 bases. The CDR3 has 13 residues. In germline, CDR1 is SQVTM, CDR2 ANQGSEA.

This clonotype has more than one count but fewer than ten. The J gene is TRBJ1-3, the V gene TRBV12-3 or TRBV12-4, with a tentative D call TRBD1 (5 bases). The V end lost 6 bases, the J end lost 2 bases, and 11 bases lay between the germline ends. The CDR3 has 14 residues. CDR3 bases: TGTGCCAGCAGCTTTGACAGAACTGGAAACACCATATATTTT. This encodes CASSFDRTGNTIYF.

This clonotype was detected ten times or more. The CDR3 bases are TGTGCCAGCAGCAGAGGGGGGGGAGCCAAAAACATTCAGTACTTC. As protein: CASSRGGGAKNIQYF. This chain uses TRBV12-3 or TRBV12-4 with TRBJ2-4, with TRBD2 as a possible D gene (7 bases). CDR3 length: 15 residues. V was cut by 6 bases and J by 0 bases, with 12 bases left in between.

The chain has TRBV7-2 and TRBJ2-5; TRBD2 might be the D (6 bases). V was pared by 4 bases and J by 1 base, with 13 bases between. CDR3 length: 15 residues. Germline V gene data show CDR1 as SGHTA and CDR2 as FQGNSA. The CDR3 is CASSSPGASQETQYF. The CDR3 DNA reads TGTGCCAGCAGCTCTCCGGGAGCGAGCCAAGAGACCCAGTACTTC.

The J gene is TRBJ2-5, the V gene TRBV5-1, with D possibly matching TRBD2 (5 bases). This CDR3 spans 16 amino acids. Germline V gene lookup returns CDR1 SGHRS and CDR2 YFSETQ. The V and J ends lost 4 bases and 5 bases respectively, with 21 bases between them. CDR3 loop: CASSGRSGRMGETQYF. The CDR3 DNA is TGCGCCAGCAGCGGTAGATCGGGAAGGATGGGTGAGACCCAGTACTTC.

This sequence joins TRBV10-3 and TRBJ2-5; possibly TRBD1 for D (5 bases). Looked up from germline, CDR1 is ENHRY and CDR2 is SYGVKD. The germline V and J ends were trimmed by 0 bases and 5 bases, with 13 bases remaining between them. The CDR3 has 15 residues. CDR3 residues: CAISESQALGETQYF. CDR3 coding DNA: TGTGCCATCAGTGAGTCACAGGCCCTAGGGGAGACCCAGTACTTC.

The V gene is TRBV6-1, the J gene TRBJ2-1; possible D gene TRBD1, 6 bases. The CDR3 has 15 amino acids. V gave up 6 bases and J gave up 1 base, with 13 bases separating them. Germline V gene data show CDR1 as MNHNS and CDR2 as SASEGT. The CDR3 protein is CASSPTGLSYNEQFF. CDR3 nucleotides: TGTGCCAGCAGCCCCACAGGGTTATCCTACAATGAGCAGTTCTTC.

The chain uses TRBV30 and TRBJ2-5; TRBD2 matches 9 bases. Germline-derived CDR1 and CDR2 are GTSNPN and SVGIG (reference sequence). With 0 bases clipped from V and 7 bases from J, the junction kept 6 bases outside the gene matches. The CDR3 extends over 14 amino acids. The DNA of the CDR3 is TGTGCCTGGAGTGTAGCTAGCGGGAAGGTGACCCAGTACTTC. It codes for CAWSVASGKVTQYF. Using reference TRBV30 and TRBJ2-5 for the parts outside the CDR3, the full variable domain is SQTIHQWPATLVQPVGSPLSLECTVEGTSNPNLYWYRQAAGRGLQLLFYSVGIGQISSEVPQNLSASRPQDRQFILSSKKLLLSDSGFYLCAWSVASGKVTQYFGPGTRLLVL.

The chain joins TRBV10-1 to TRBJ2-7; either TRBD1 or TRBD2 may fit D (5 bases each). Germline V CDR1 and CDR2: WNHNN, SYGVQD (reference sequence). The CDR3 totals 13 residues. V dropped 10 bases and J dropped 2 bases, with 15 bases sitting between them. CDR3 in amino acids: CATSRGKTYEQYF. CDR3 DNA sequence: TGCGCCACCTCCCGGGGCAAAACCTACGAGCAGTACTTC.

Only a few counts were recorded for this clonotype. CDR3 sequence: CSARKTSNGELFF. In DNA form, the CDR3 reads TGCAGTGCTAGAAAGACTAGTAACGGGGAGCTGTTTTTT. This sequence joins TRBV20-1 and TRBJ2-2, with D possibly being TRBD2 (6 bases). Germline CDR1 reads DFQATT; CDR2 reads SNEGSKA (reference sequence). The CDR3 has 13 residues. V was pared by 2 bases and J by 7 bases, with 11 bases between.

This clonotype was found a few times. The chain couples TRBV5-1 to TRBJ2-5; 9 nucleotides match TRBD1. Looked up from germline, CDR1 is SGHRS and CDR2 is YFSETQ. The CDR3 has 15 amino acids. Losses at the gene ends were 3 bases for V and 5 bases for J; bases not matched to a gene: 8. The CDR3 DNA reads TGCGCCAGCAGCTGGACAGGGGTGAATGGGGAGACCCAGTACTTC. Translated: CASSWTGVNGETQYF.

This clonotype occurred a few times. Here the CDR3 DNA reads TGTGCCAGCAGTGGCCGGGACAGGGGAGGGAACACTGAAGCTTTCTTT. It codes for CASSGRDRGGNTEAFF. The chain has TRBV6-1 and TRBJ1-1; 10 nucleotides line up with TRBD1. Unmatched junction bases numbered 6, after V lost 4 bases and J lost 1 base. CDR3 size: 16 residues. CDR1 is MNHNS, CDR2 SASEGT, per germline.

The DNA for the CDR3 is TGTGCCAGCAGTGCGGGACATCGAAACTATGGCTACACCTTC. Its protein product is CASSAGHRNYGYTF. The chain employs TRBV25-1 and TRBJ1-2, with a weak D call TRBD1 (6 bases). The CDR3 is made up of 14 amino acids. With 4 bases removed from V and 2 bases from J, the gap between germline ends came to 11 bases. CDR1 and CDR2 from the germline V gene are MGHDK and SYGVNS.

The chain links TRBV11-1 to TRBJ2-3; weak D call: TRBD1 (6 bases). CDR1 is SGHAT, CDR2 FQDESV, per germline (reference sequence). CDR3 length equals 13 residues. Trimming took off 5 bases at V and 6 bases at J, with 12 bases between the two ends. In DNA form, the CDR3 reads TGTGCCAGCAGCGGACAGCCGATGGATACGCAGTATTTT. Its protein product is CASSGQPMDTQYF. Using reference TRBV11-1 and TRBJ2-3 for the parts outside the CDR3, the full variable domain is EAEVAQSPRYKITEKSQAVAFWCDPISGHATLYWYRQILGQGPELLVQFQDESVVDDSQLPKDRFSAERLKGVDSTLKIQPAELGDSAMYLCASSGQPMDTQYFGPGTRLTVL.

The chain uses TRBV2 and TRBJ2-1; D remains ambiguous. Between the trimmed V and J ends, which lost 7 bases and 5 bases, there was a span of 9 bases. The CDR3 sequence is 12 residues long. Germline assignment: CDR1 SNHLY and CDR2 FYNNEI. This chain's CDR3 is CASNSQDNEQFF. The DNA of the CDR3 is TGTGCCAGCAACTCCCAGGACAATGAGCAGTTCTTC.

This rearrangement joins TRBV2 to TRBJ2-5; D is ambiguous. V was cut by 6 bases and J by 6 bases, with 11 bases left in between. CDR1 is SNHLY and CDR2 is FYNNEI in the germline V gene. The CDR3 contains 12 residues. CDR3 in amino acids: CASRRTTQTQYF. In DNA, the CDR3 is TGTGCCAGCAGACGCACAACCCAGACCCAGTACTTC.

This clonotype has just a few counts. This rearrangement joins TRBV7-2 to TRBJ2-4, with D perhaps matching TRBD1 or TRBD2 (6 bases each). This CDR3 has 14 residues. With 8 bases removed from V and 5 bases from J, the gap between germline ends came to 16 bases. The germline CDR1 and CDR2 sequences are SGHTA and FQGNSA. The DNA for the CDR3 is TGTGCCAGCGGGTCCACGGGGGCCCAAAACATTCAGTACTTC. It yields the protein CASGSTGAQNIQYF.

The V gene is TRBV20-1, the J gene TRBJ1-1; D might be TRBD1 (6 bases). The CDR3 runs 16 residues. V lost 0 bases to trimming and J lost 0 bases, with 14 bases between them. Germline loops: CDR1 DFQATT, CDR2 SNEGSKA (reference sequence). CDR3 in amino acids: CSARDWSRGMNTEAFF. The CDR3 region has the DNA TGCAGTGCTAGAGATTGGAGCAGGGGAATGAACACTGAAGCTTTCTTT.

This clonotype was seen only a few times. CDR3 sequence (DNA): TGCAGCGTCGCCGGGACAGGGGTTAAGCAGTACTTC. It specifies CSVAGTGVKQYF. This sequence joins TRBV29-1 and TRBJ2-7; 10 bases match TRBD1. The trim removed 6 bases at V and 8 bases at J, leaving 7 bases unmatched. The length of the CDR3 is 12 residues. Germline V gene lookup returns CDR1 SQVTM and CDR2 ANQGSEA.

This chain links TRBV4-3 with TRBJ2-3; D is uncertain. Germline V gene sequence: CDR1 LGHNA, CDR2 YSLEER. Trimming took off 0 bases at V and 8 bases at J, with 15 bases between the two ends. This CDR3 is built from 15 residues. In DNA, the CDR3 is TGCGCCAGCAGCCAAGATCTTCTGGGTAGTGGTACGCAGTATTTT. Protein product: CASSQDLLGSGTQYF.

This chain links TRBV12-3 or TRBV12-4 with TRBJ2-7, with 11 bases fitting TRBD2. J gave up 6 bases and V 5 bases, and 6 bases lay outside the gene matches. The CDR3 is 14 amino acids. In nucleotides, the CDR3 is TGTGCCAGCAGTGTCTCCGGGACTAGCGGCGAGCAGTACTTC. It specifies CASSVSGTSGEQYF.

The chain has TRBV7-9 and TRBJ2-5; TRBD1 aligns across 8 bases. From germline, CDR1 is SEHNR and CDR2 FQNEAQ (reference sequence). The V segment lost 5 bases and the J segment 4 bases; nucleotides outside the gene matches: 12. The CDR3 contains 16 residues. This chain's CDR3 is CASSPPFRTGRETQYF. DNA for the CDR3: TGTGCCAGCAGCCCGCCCTTCCGGACAGGGCGAGAGACCCAGTACTTC. Filled out from reference TRBV7-9 and TRBJ2-5, the complete variable domain reads DTGVSQNPRHKITKRGQNVTFRCDPISEHNRLYWYRQTLGQGPEFLTYFQNEAQLEKSRLLSDRFSAERPKGSFSTLEIQRTEQGDSAMYLCASSPPFRTGRETQYFGPGTRLLVL.

The J gene is TRBJ2-3, the V gene TRBV7-9; maybe TRBD2 (5 bases). The germline V gene encodes CDR1 SEHNR and CDR2 FQNEAQ (reference sequence). Trimming pared 4 bases from V and 4 bases from J, leaving 18 bases between. CDR3 length: 16 amino acids. CDR3 loop: CASSSRTRAEADTQYF. Here the CDR3 DNA reads TGTGCCAGCAGCTCACGTACGCGGGCAGAGGCAGATACGCAGTATTTT. The complete variable domain, with remaining parts taken from reference TRBV7-9 and TRBJ2-3, reads DTGVSQNPRHKITKRGQNVTFRCDPISEHNRLYWYRQTLGQGPEFLTYFQNEAQLEKSRLLSDRFSAERPKGSFSTLEIQRTEQGDSAMYLCASSSRTRAEADTQYFGPGTRLTVL.

The chain joins TRBV4-3 to TRBJ2-2, with a tentative D call TRBD2 (7 bases). The germline gives CDR1 LGHNA, CDR2 YSLEER. The CDR3 spans 14 residues. V was trimmed by 1 base and J by 6 bases, leaving 9 bases between them. This chain's CDR3 is CASSQGGGPGELFF. The CDR3 DNA sequence: TGCGCCAGCAGCCAAGGGGGGGGCCCCGGGGAGCTGTTTTTT.

Here the CDR3 reads CASSLDGQGIADTQYF. The DNA of the CDR3 is TGCGCCAGCAGCTTGGATGGACAGGGGATTGCAGATACGCAGTATTTT. The chain has TRBV5-1 and TRBJ2-3, with 9 bases matching TRBD1. V lost 0 bases, J lost 4 bases, and 6 bases stayed unmatched. There are 16 residues in the CDR3. The germline V gene encodes CDR1 SGHRS and CDR2 YFSETQ. The whole variable domain, remainder taken from reference TRBV5-1 and TRBJ2-3, is KAGVTQTPRYLIKTRGQQVTLSCSPISGHRSVSWYQQTPGQGLQFLFEYFSETQRNKGNFPGRFSGRQFSNSRSEMNVSTLELGDSALYLCASSLDGQGIADTQYFGPGTRLTVL.

The rearrangement joins TRBV3-1 to TRBJ1-2; a possible D gene is TRBD1 (5 bases). Trimming cost V 1 base and J 10 bases, with 16 bases left between them. This CDR3 contains 14 residues. Germline V CDR1 and CDR2: LGHDT, YNNKEL (reference sequence). CDR3 amino acids: CASSQGRATGIYTF. As DNA, the CDR3 is TGTGCCAGCAGCCAAGGCCGGGCCACAGGTATCTACACCTTC.

This chain uses TRBV19 with TRBJ2-7; 10 nucleotides line up with TRBD1. The CDR3 totals 16 residues. CDR1 and CDR2 (germline): LNHDA, SQIVND (reference sequence). The V segment lost 5 bases and the J segment 6 bases; nucleotides outside the gene matches: 13. CDR3 in DNA: TGTGCCAGTAGTCCCCTCCCCGGGACAGGGGACGTCGAGCAGTACTTC. Translation gives CASSPLPGTGDVEQYF. Full variable domain (remainder filled in from reference TRBV19 and TRBJ2-7): DGGITQSPKYLFRKEGQNVTLSCEQNLNHDAMYWYRQDPGQGLRLIYYSQIVNDFQKGDIAEGYSVSREKKESFPLTVTSAQKNPTAFYLCASSPLPGTGDVEQYFGPGTRLTVT.